The present T cell receptor beta chain was sequenced within a study of chemoradiotherapy in HPV16-positive cancers. Libraries were prepared by immunoSEQ multiplex PCR; TCRdb keeps only in-frame clonotypes and omits some of them. The data contain fewer than 6,000 clones, about nine tenths of them singletons. J lost 4 bases, V lost 7 bases, and 5 bases had no gene match. The CDR3 spans 13 residues. Per the germline V gene, CDR1 is SQVTM and CDR2 is ANQGSEA. This clonotype originated in a human donor with HPV-associated anogenital cancer. The chain joins TRBV29-1 to TRBJ1-1; 11 bases agree with TRBD1. The material sequenced was tumor tissue, taken from a patient who underwent chemoradiotherapy. DNA of the CDR3: TGCAGCGGTTATGGGACAGGGGGCACTGAAGCTTTCTTT. Protein product: CSGYGTGGTEAFF.